This T cell receptor (beta chain) is drawn from a study of blood T cell repertoires in COVID-19. For the study at large: T cells, B-cell-depleted T cells, or PBMCs supplied cDNA or gDNA.

Per the original methods: By means of reference gene primer amplification, nucleated cell counts were estimated. Sequencing used immunoSEQ multiplex PCR; TCRdb keeps in-frame clones, though not all of them. That table gives V, J and clone size, and the DNA gave D and trimming. The sample contains around 260,000 clones, approximately 90% of which appear only once. Trimming cost V 4 bases and J 2 bases; bases outside gene matches: 5. Germline CDR1 is KGHDR and CDR2 is SFDVKD. The CDR3 consists of 16 residues. The clonotype was recovered from a man aged 55 to 69 who had recovered from COVID-19. Sequences were obtained from peripheral blood. This chain links TRBV24-1 with TRBJ2-5; 11 positions match TRBD1. The CDR3 here is CATSEDRGRGQETQYF. CDR3 in DNA: TGTGCCACCAGTGAGGACAGGGGGCGAGGTCAAGAGACCCAGTACTTC.